This T cell receptor beta chain was profiled in a study of long-term antiretroviral therapy in people with HIV. Before DNA extraction, roughly 0.85-10 million cryopreserved PBMC were held in the samples. Assay version v3.0 of immunoSEQ was used, and it was run at survey level. For every sample, sequencing targeted roughly 40,000-50,000 T-cell genomes. Sequenced by immunoSEQ multiplex PCR; TCRdb stores in-frame clones only, minus some. The table records about 14,000 clones, 77% of them present only once. Study-wide points: Post-ART samples showed increased diversity that remained below transplant donor control levels. No data were available on ART adherence, viral resistance or therapy changes.

Comment on this clone: Its target is unknown.

CDR3 length equals 12 residues. Per germline, CDR1 MDHEN and CDR2 SYDVKM. Trimming removed 4 bases at V and 1 base at J, with 4 bases between. The sequence was obtained from a man between 40 and 49 years old with HIV. This rearrangement joins TRBV28 to TRBJ1-1; D unresolved. The sequencing used unsorted PBMCs, collected 1.3 years before starting antiretroviral therapy. The CDR3 bases are TGTGCCAGCAGTTCCTCGAACACTGAAGCTTTCTTT. It encodes CASSSSNTEAFF.